This T cell receptor (beta chain) came from a study of blood T cell repertoires in COVID-19. For the study at large: Samples taken during acute and convalescent COVID-19 were collected in the United States, Italy and Spain. T cells, B-cell-depleted T cells, or PBMCs supplied cDNA or gDNA.

The CDR3 spans 15 residues. Trimming cost V 0 bases and J 4 bases; bases outside gene matches: 6. The V gene's germline CDR1 is SGDLS and CDR2 YYNGEE. In the original workflow: Reference gene primers were amplified, and this amplification served to estimate nucleated cell counts. Measured with immunoSEQ multiplex PCR; TCRdb has only the in-frame clones, and not every one. The V and J calls and the clone size are those of that table, but D and trimming were determined from the DNA. Here the sample spans about 400,000 clones, more than 85% being singletons. This receptor was obtained from a woman under 40 with acute or convalescent COVID-19. The sequencing sample was made of peripheral blood. V gene TRBV9 combines with J gene TRBJ2-5; 7 bases agree with TRBD2. The CDR3, as DNA: TGTGCCAGCAGCGTAGCAGGCGGGGGTGGAGAGACCCAGTACTTC. Protein sequence: CASSVAGGGGETQYF. Filled out from reference TRBV9 and TRBJ2-5, the complete variable domain reads DSGVTQTPKHLITATGQRVTLRCSPRSGDLSVYWYQQSLDQGLQFLIQYYNGEERAKGNILERFSAQQFPDLHSELNLSSLELGDSALYFCASSVAGGGGETQYFGPGTRLLVL.